The 27 T cell receptor beta chains presented below share a single source sample, sequenced in a study of blood T cells in healthy people across ages. A second PCR, run for roughly 7 to 12 cycles, used a sample-barcoded 5' primer plus a J-beta primer mix. TCRdb re-called the 5' RACE reads through MiXCR, storing one row per CDR3 protein. Of about 570,000 distinct CDR3 sequences listed, approximately 25% are singletons. The sequenced sample consisted of blood. The receptors shown here come from a woman between 65 and 79 years old in good health.

This clonotype appeared a single time. The CDR3 spells CASSPRSRTGGFNEQYF. The DNA of the CDR3 is TGTGCCAGCTCACCAAGAAGTAGGACAGGGGGCTTCAACGAGCAGTACTTC. This chain connects TRBV18 to TRBJ2-7; 11 bases are a match to TRBD1. With 2 bases clipped from V and 5 bases from J, the junction kept 11 bases outside the gene matches. Per germline, CDR1 KGHSH and CDR2 LQKENI. This CDR3 comprises 17 residues. Together with reference TRBV18 and TRBJ2-7, the CDR3 gives the full variable domain: NAGVMQNPRHLVRRRGQEARLRCSPMKGHSHVYWYRQLPEEGLKFMVYLQKENIIDESGMPKERFSAEFPKEGPSILRIQQVVRGDSAAYFCASSPRSRTGGFNEQYFGPGTRLTVT.

This clonotype was seen only a few times. The chain carries TRBV24-1 and TRBJ2-7; D is unclear. The end of the DNA aligns better with TRBJ2-1, so the J call may be wrong. The CDR3 runs to 13 residues. From germline, CDR1 is KGHDR and CDR2 SFDVKD. This CDR3 is CATSDPGFIEQFF. The CDR3 region has the DNA TGTGCCACCAGTGACCCAGGTTTTATTGAGCAGTTCTTC.

The CDR3 coding sequence is TGTGCCAGCAGCTTAAGTACAGGACAGGGGCGCAACTATGGCTACACCTTC. Its protein product is CASSLSTGQGRNYGYTF. This chain joins TRBV7-9 and TRBJ1-2; 9 bases match TRBD1. This CDR3 region has 17 residues. The V gene end was trimmed by 2 bases and the J gene end by 2 bases; junction bases not matched to a gene: 9. Germline V gene lookup returns CDR1 SEHNR and CDR2 FQNEAQ (reference sequence).

The rearrangement joins TRBV10-3 to TRBJ1-5, with 10 bases identical to TRBD1. The CDR3 runs to 13 residues. After removal of 9 bases from V and 1 base from J, the junction contained 0 bases not matched to a gene. Germline-derived CDR1 and CDR2 are ENHRY and SYGVKD. The CDR3 nucleotides read TGTGCCATGGGACAGGGGAGCAATCAGCCCCAGCATTTT. Translation gives CAMGQGSNQPQHF.

The V gene is TRBV7-2, the J gene TRBJ1-2, with D maybe TRBD1 (6 bases). The CDR3 is 14 amino acids. CDR1 and CDR2 (germline): SGHTA, FQGNSA. V lost 3 bases and J lost 7, with 15 bases in between. The CDR3 DNA reads TGTGCCAGCAGCTTCCTGGACAGCAGTAGTGGCTACACCTTC. Its protein product is CASSFLDSSSGYTF.

This clonotype was counted a few times. J is TRBJ1-1 and V is TRBV29-1; perhaps TRBD1 as D (6 bases). Germline V gene sequence: CDR1 SQVTM, CDR2 ANQGSEA. This CDR3 is 17 amino acids long. The V gene lost 3 bases and the J gene lost 0 bases, with 20 bases spanning the gap. CDR3: CSVDEGGLRWMNTEAFF. For the CDR3, the DNA is TGCAGCGTTGACGAGGGGGGGCTGCGGTGGATGAACACTGAAGCTTTCTTT. Full variable domain (remainder filled in from reference TRBV29-1 and TRBJ1-1): SAVISQKPSRDICQRGTSLTIQCQVDSQVTMMFWYRQQPGQSLTLIATANQGSEATYESGFVIDKFPISRPNLTFSTLTVSNMSPEDSSIYLCSVDEGGLRWMNTEAFFGQGTRLTVV.

A few counts support this clonotype. The genes are TRBV3-1 and TRBJ1-2; D unresolved. This CDR3 contains 13 residues. V lost 4 bases and J lost 5, with 11 bases in between. Germline assignment: CDR1 LGHDT and CDR2 YNNKEL (reference sequence). CDR3 amino acids: CASSLRKDYGYTF. CDR3 coding DNA: TGTGCCAGCAGCCTAAGGAAAGATTATGGCTACACCTTC.

The genes are TRBV7-9 and TRBJ1-1; 9 bases line up with TRBD1. With V trimmed by 4 bases and J by 0 bases, 3 bases remained unmatched. The CDR3 extends over 15 amino acids. CDR1 and CDR2 from the germline V gene are SEHNR and FQNEAQ (reference sequence). CDR3 region: CASSSGTGMNTEAFF. In DNA form, the CDR3 reads TGTGCCAGCAGCTCCGGGACAGGGATGAACACTGAAGCTTTCTTT.

This clonotype was counted only a few times. The V gene is TRBV4-2, the J gene TRBJ2-5; the D gene is possibly TRBD2 (7 bases). Deletions cut 8 bases from V and 2 bases from J, with 12 bases between. The CDR3 totals 13 residues. CDR1 and CDR2 from the germline V gene are LGHNA and YNFKEQ. CDR3 loop: CASGRGDQETQYF. The CDR3 DNA reads TGTGCCAGCGGGAGGGGGGATCAAGAGACCCAGTACTTC.

The J gene is TRBJ1-1, the V gene TRBV2; D remains unclear. The CDR3 has 13 residues. V lost 7 bases and J lost 0, with 9 bases in between. Germline loops: CDR1 SNHLY, CDR2 FYNNEI. CDR3 DNA: TGTGCCAGCATTAAGATTCTGAACACTGAAGCTTTCTTT. This codes for CASIKILNTEAFF. Variable domain in full (rest from reference TRBV2 and TRBJ1-1): EPEVTQTPSHQVTQMGQEVILRCVPISNHLYFYWYRQILGQKVEFLVSFYNNEISEKSEIFDDQFSVERPDGSNFTLKIRSTKLEDSAMYFCASIKILNTEAFFGQGTRLTVV.

This clonotype was seen a handful of times. V and J are TRBV20-1 and TRBJ2-5; D gene ambiguous. The end of the DNA aligns better with TRBJ2-7, so the J call may be wrong. Germline loops: CDR1 DFQATT, CDR2 SNEGSKA (reference sequence). There are 13 residues in the CDR3. CDR3 residues: CSASMRSSYEQYF. In DNA, the CDR3 is TGCAGTGCTAGCATGCGGAGCTCCTACGAGCAGTACTTC.

The rearrangement joins TRBV3-1 to TRBJ1-1; unclear D gene. Germline V CDR1 and CDR2: LGHDT, YNNKEL (reference sequence). The CDR3 loop spans 13 amino acids. Trimming removed 0 bases at V and 11 bases at J, with 13 bases between. The CDR3 spells CASSQDSGLGAFF. CDR3 nucleotide sequence: TGTGCCAGCAGCCAAGATTCCGGGCTGGGGGCTTTCTTT.

In its sample, this clonotype was seen many times. This chain links TRBV3-1 with TRBJ1-2; tentative D call: TRBD1 (5 bases). The CDR3 covers 13 residues. Trimming shortened V by 0 bases and J by 8 bases, and 10 bases separated the two germline ends. CDR1 and CDR2 from the germline V gene are LGHDT and YNNKEL (reference sequence). The CDR3 spells CASSQESGAGYTF. CDR3 nucleotide sequence: TGTGCCAGCAGCCAAGAGTCCGGGGCGGGCTACACCTTC.

The CDR3, as DNA: TGTGCCAGCAGTTTAGCGTGGCTCCAGTACTTC. Protein sequence: CASSLAWLQYF. The chain recombines TRBV12-3 or TRBV12-4 with TRBJ2-7; D gene ambiguous. Trimming shortened V by 0 bases and J by 10 bases, and 7 bases separated the two germline ends. The CDR3 spans 11 residues.

This clonotype has only a few counts. V is TRBV20-1 and J is TRBJ2-1, with D hard to call. The DNA end is more similar to TRBJ2-5, so the J call may be wrong. The CDR3 has 12 residues. Germline assignment: CDR1 DFQATT and CDR2 SNEGSKA (reference sequence). The CDR3 sequence is CSAGTIRETQYF. The CDR3 nucleotides read TGCAGTGCTGGAACTATCAGGGAGACCCAGTACTTC.

This clonotype was seen a handful of times. CDR3 protein: CASSRPRTTGVTLHF. CDR3 bases: TGTGCCAGCAGCCGCCCGCGGACGACGGGGGTAACTTTGCATTTT. The rearrangement links TRBV7-2 to TRBJ1-5; perhaps TRBD1 as D (5 bases). Germline CDR1 SGHTA, CDR2 FQGNSA. Trimming shortened V by 5 bases and J by 15 bases, and 26 bases separated the two germline ends. The CDR3 loop spans 15 amino acids.

The chain uses TRBV10-3 and TRBJ1-1; D might be TRBD1 (5 bases). Trimming shortened V by 8 bases and J by 4 bases, and 8 bases separated the two germline ends. CDR1 is ENHRY and CDR2 is SYGVKD in the germline V gene. The CDR3 totals 11 residues. The CDR3 DNA sequence: TGTGCCATCGGGGCGTTCACTGAAGCTTTCTTT. It specifies CAIGAFTEAFF.

The DNA of the CDR3 is TGTGCCAGCGTAGGGGGATCTACCGAGCAGTACTTC. It is translated as CASVGGSTEQYF. This chain connects TRBV7-2 to TRBJ2-5; D perhaps matches TRBD1 (6 bases). The closer fit of TRBJ2-7 to the DNA end suggests the J call may be wrong. CDR1 and CDR2 from the germline V gene are SGHTA and FQGNSA. The CDR3 has 12 residues.

The chain employs TRBV7-2 and TRBJ1-2, with D uncertain. The ends were cut back, 5 bases at V and 3 bases at J, with 16 bases in the middle. The CDR3 runs to 15 residues. CDR1 is SGHTA, CDR2 FQGNSA, per germline. This CDR3 is CASSGNRGGYYGYTF. The CDR3 DNA reads as TGTGCCAGCAGCGGAAACAGAGGAGGCTACTATGGCTACACCTTC.

This rearrangement joins TRBV18 to TRBJ1-3, with D perhaps matching TRBD1 (6 bases). V lost 6 bases to trimming and J lost 0 bases, with 15 bases between them. The CDR3 runs 16 residues. The germline gives CDR1 KGHSH, CDR2 LQKENI. In nucleotides, the CDR3 is TGTGCCAGCTCCCCCGGACAGCTACTCTCTGGAAACACCATATATTTT. It encodes CASSPGQLLSGNTIYF.

The chain couples TRBV29-1 to TRBJ2-1; D gene uncertain. Germline CDR1 and CDR2: SQVTM and ANQGSEA. Trimming stripped 4 bases from V and 10 bases from J, with 11 bases between. This CDR3 contains 11 residues. CDR3 DNA sequence: TGCAGCGTTGGGCCACCGATGGAGCAGTTCTTC. Translating it yields CSVGPPMEQFF.

V gene TRBV20-1 combines with J gene TRBJ2-1; 13 bases align to TRBD2. The V gene end was trimmed by 3 bases and the J gene end by 8 bases; junction bases not matched to a gene: 4. CDR1 and CDR2 (germline): DFQATT, SNEGSKA (reference sequence). The CDR3 consists of 14 residues. The CDR3 region is CSARGLAGIHEQFF. The CDR3 bases are TGCAGTGCTAGGGGACTAGCGGGGATCCATGAGCAGTTCTTC.

This clonotype occurred a few times. The rearrangement links TRBV6-5 to TRBJ1-2, with D perhaps TRBD1 (6 bases). The CDR3 sequence is 16 residues long. The V end was cut by 9 bases, the J end by 3 bases, with 23 bases between. Germline CDR1 is MNHEY and CDR2 is SVGAGI. CDR3 residues: CASTRGDRFPYYGYTF. The CDR3 DNA is TGTGCCAGTACTAGGGGAGACAGGTTCCCCTACTATGGCTACACCTTC.

The V and J genes are TRBV20-1 and TRBJ2-5; the D gene is possibly TRBD2 (7 bases). TRBJ2-7 explains the end of the DNA better; the J call may be wrong. CDR3 length: 14 residues. CDR1 and CDR2 (germline): DFQATT, SNEGSKA (reference sequence). In DNA form, the CDR3 reads TGCAGTGCTAAAAGGGGGGGCCACTCCTACGAGCAGTACTTC. Translation: CSAKRGGHSYEQYF.

The chain combines TRBV20-1 with TRBJ2-2; 9 bases map to TRBD2. Looked up from germline, CDR1 is DFQATT and CDR2 is SNEGSKA (reference sequence). V shed 3 bases, J shed 5 bases, and the junction held 4 bases outside the gene matches. The CDR3 extends over 14 amino acids. The CDR3 DNA follows: TGCAGTGCTAGGGGGGGACTAGCAACCGGGGAGCTGTTTTTT. Encoded protein: CSARGGLATGELFF.

This clonotype was found a few times. V is TRBV6-2 or TRBV6-3 and J is TRBJ1-2; 7 nucleotides line up with TRBD1. The CDR3 consists of 15 residues. The ends lost 2 bases at V and 1 base at J; junction bases unmatched: 4. CDR1 is MNHEY and CDR2 is SVGEGT in the germline V gene. CDR3 loop: CASSYISGGNYGYTF. The CDR3 DNA is TGTGCCAGCAGTTACATCTCAGGGGGTAACTATGGCTACACCTTC.

This clonotype was picked up a small number of times. The chain couples TRBV21-1 to TRBJ1-5; no check of the table's D call, TRBD1, against the DNA was made. TRBV21-1 counts as a pseudogene. There are 16 residues in the CDR3. The CDR3 bases are TGTGCCAGCAGCAAAGGGCACACAGGGGCGGGACAGCCCCAGCATTTT. Translated, it gives CASSKGHTGAGQPQHF.